The clone carrying this T cell receptor (beta chain) is deemed medium-sized. Its antigen is not known. Four subsets defined by PD-1 and/or TIGIT were sorted from live CD3+CD8+TCRalphabeta+ cells. The record originates from a study of circulating CD8 cells and anti-PD-1 response in melanoma. At the level of the study: Nivolumab was given intravenously at 3 mg/kg every 2 weeks. Findings and caveats of the study: At M1, fewer than 8% of TRB clonotypes appeared in multiple subsets. No tumor material was available, so peptide assays assessed reactivity.

Trimming removed 4 bases from V and 0 bases from J, with 14 bases in between. CDR3 length equals 16 residues. From germline, CDR1 is SEHNR and CDR2 FQNEAQ (reference sequence). Using approximately 15 ng of total RNA, TCR libraries were made with the QIAseq Immune Repertoire TCR panel. Using its own MiXCR run on the reads, TCRdb lists one record per CDR3 protein. The sample has some 1,300 distinct CDR3 sequences; 7.5% to 9% are singletons. Sequencing was performed on CD8+ T cells from PBMCs, taken at baseline or after one month of anti-PD-1 therapy (not recorded which). The receptor was derived from a human donor with melanoma. V and J are TRBV7-9 and TRBJ2-3; possibly TRBD1 for D (5 bases). CDR3 region: CASSSQGATSTDTQYF. In DNA form, the CDR3 reads TGTGCCAGCAGCTCACAAGGGGCTACTAGCACAGATACGCAGTATTTT.